The 25 T cell receptor beta chains given below trace back to one sample, sequenced in a study of blood T cell repertoires in COVID-19. Clones were sequenced by immunoSEQ multiplex PCR, and TCRdb holds only the in-frame ones, with some missing. The repertoire consists of approximately 97,000 clones, with about 87% occurring once and the leading ten covering 2.5% to 3.5%. Sample: peripheral blood. The receptors derive from a man in his fifties with active or convalescent COVID-19.

V gene TRBV5-6 combines with J gene TRBJ2-5, with a weak D call TRBD1 (6 bases). Germline V lookup: CDR1 SGHDT, CDR2 YYEEEE. The CDR3 has 14 amino acids. V lost 1 base and J 4 bases, leaving 11 bases between the germline ends. The CDR3 loop is CASSLFSGVETQYF. The DNA of the CDR3 is TGTGCCAGCAGCTTGTTTTCAGGGGTAGAGACCCAGTACTTC.

The J gene is TRBJ1-1, the V gene TRBV3-1 (or the pseudogene TRBV3-2); 7 nucleotides line up with TRBD1. Trimming took 4 bases from V and 0 from J; bases not matched to a gene: 2. There are 14 residues in the CDR3. The V gene's germline CDR1 is LGHDT and CDR2 YNNKEL (reference sequence). The CDR3 DNA is TGTGCCAGCAGCCGCGGACAGGTGAACACTGAAGCTTTCTTT. Amino acids: CASSRGQVNTEAFF.

Only a few counts were recorded for this clone. The chain couples TRBV19 to TRBJ2-2; a possible D gene is TRBD1 (6 bases). Per the germline V gene, CDR1 is LNHDA and CDR2 is SQIVND (reference sequence). Trimming left V 4 bases short and J 1 base short, with 7 bases between. The CDR3 covers 14 residues. DNA for the CDR3: TGTGCCAGTAGTAGGGACATGAACACCGGGGAGCTGTTTTTT. Translation: CASSRDMNTGELFF.

Concerning this clone: Other DNA sequences in the same sample also yield this CDR3. The V call is TRBV2, the J call TRBJ2-3; 8 positions agree with TRBD1. The CDR3 spans 15 residues. J was trimmed by 2 bases and V by 2 bases; bases with no gene match: 3. CDR1 and CDR2 from the germline V gene are SNHLY and FYNNEI. The CDR3 region has the DNA TGTGCCAGCAGTGAAAGACAGGGGAACACAGATACGCAGTATTTT. This codes for CASSERQGNTDTQYF.

The chain couples TRBV4-1 to TRBJ2-1; tentatively, D is TRBD2 (5 bases). This CDR3 is built from 15 residues. V lost 3 bases and J 0 bases, leaving 9 bases between the germline ends. The germline V gene has CDR1 MGHRA and CDR2 YSYEKL. CDR3 nucleotide sequence: TGCGCCAGCAGCCAGCCGGGATTCTCCTACAATGAGCAGTTCTTC. Residues: CASSQPGFSYNEQFF.

V and J are TRBV7-2 and TRBJ2-7; 10 positions agree with TRBD1. The J segment lost 2 bases and the V segment lost 5 bases, leaving 3 bases of the junction unmatched. CDR1 and CDR2 (germline): SGHTA, FQGNSA. The CDR3 has 14 amino acids. Here the CDR3 reads CASSPGTGAYEQYF. The CDR3 coding sequence is TGTGCCAGCAGCCCCGGGACAGGGGCCTACGAGCAGTACTTC. Full variable domain (missing parts from reference TRBV7-2 and TRBJ2-7): GAGVSQSPSNKVTEKGKDVELRCDPISGHTALYWYRQSLGQGLEFLIYFQGNSAPDKSGLPSDRFSAERTGGSVSTLTIQRTQQEDSAVYLCASSPGTGAYEQYFGPGTRLTVT.

The chain couples TRBV11-2 to TRBJ2-3; D might be TRBD2 (7 bases). The V gene lost 3 bases and the J gene lost 0 bases, with 16 bases spanning the gap. CDR1 is SGHAT, CDR2 FQNNGV, per germline. The length of the CDR3 is 17 residues. The CDR3: CASSLVRGGGSTDTQYF. CDR3 in DNA: TGTGCCAGCAGCTTGGTGCGGGGAGGGGGGAGCACAGATACGCAGTATTTT.

V gene TRBV5-5 combines with J gene TRBJ1-1; no reliable D call. The germline V gene has CDR1 SGHKS and CDR2 YYEKEE (reference sequence). The V end was cut by 6 bases, the J end by 0 bases, with 9 bases between. The CDR3 sequence is 13 residues long. CDR3: CASTEFMNTEAFF. CDR3 in DNA: TGTGCCAGCACGGAGTTTATGAACACTGAAGCTTTCTTT.

A word on this clone: In the same sample, other DNA sequences code for this CDR3. The rearrangement uses TRBV11-2 and TRBJ1-4; no reliable D call. CDR3 size: 13 residues. Germline values: CDR1 SGHAT, CDR2 FQNNGV. V dropped 3 bases and J dropped 8 bases, with 10 bases sitting between them. The CDR3 DNA is TGTGCCAGCAGCTTGGGAGAGCGGGAAAAACTGTTTTTT. Encoded protein: CASSLGEREKLFF.

The chain is built from TRBV2 and TRBJ1-3, with D possibly matching TRBD1 (5 bases). V lost 2 bases to trimming and J lost 0 bases, with 11 bases between them. The germline gives CDR1 SNHLY, CDR2 FYNNEI. This CDR3 has 16 residues. The CDR3 loop is CASSEQGSPSGNTIYF. The CDR3 DNA follows: TGTGCCAGCAGTGAACAGGGAAGCCCCTCTGGAAACACCATATATTTT.

V is TRBV5-8 and J is TRBJ2-7; 7 nucleotides match TRBD1. Germline trimming cut 3 bases from V and 0 bases from J; bases unmatched to any gene: 6. CDR3 length equals 15 residues. Germline CDR1 is SGHTS and CDR2 is YDEGEE. This CDR3 is CASSSGQAYSYEQYF. CDR3 in DNA: TGTGCCAGCAGCTCCGGACAGGCCTACTCCTACGAGCAGTACTTC. The complete variable domain, with remaining parts taken from reference TRBV5-8 and TRBJ2-7, reads EAGVTQSPTHLIKTRGQQATLRCSPISGHTSVYWYQQALGLGLQFLLWYDEGEERNRGNFPPRFSGRQFPNYSSELNVNALELEDSALYLCASSSGQAYSYEQYFGPGTRLTVT.

The V call is TRBV6-1, the J call TRBJ1-1; 7 bases fit TRBD1. J was trimmed by 3 bases and V by 2 bases; bases with no gene match: 15. In germline, CDR1 is MNHNS, CDR2 SASEGT. This CDR3 has 18 amino acids. The CDR3 DNA sequence: TGTGCCAGCAGTGAATTCCCTTACGGACAGGAGGGGGACACTGAAGCTTTCTTT. Residues: CASSEFPYGQEGDTEAFF.

The chain is built from TRBV5-4 and TRBJ2-6; D not resolved. CDR1 and CDR2 from the germline V gene are SGHNT and YYREEE (reference sequence). Trimming shortened V by 0 bases and J by 1 base, and 8 bases separated the two germline ends. The length of the CDR3 is 16 residues. CDR3: CASSLVSRSGANVLTF. The CDR3 nucleotides are TGTGCCAGCAGCTTGGTTAGTCGTTCTGGGGCCAACGTCCTGACTTTC.

The chain uses TRBV29-1 and TRBJ2-5, with D perhaps matching TRBD2 (5 bases). From germline, CDR1 is SQVTM and CDR2 ANQGSEA. V was pared by 7 bases and J by 3 bases, with 12 bases between. The CDR3 is 12 amino acids. CDR3 nucleotide sequence: TGCAGCGCCCTAAAGGGAGAAGAGACCCAGTACTTC. The encoded protein is CSALKGEETQYF.

V usage is TRBV10-3 and J usage is TRBJ2-1, with 8 positions matching TRBD2. Losses at the gene ends were 3 bases for V and 4 bases for J; bases not matched to a gene: 8. The CDR3 consists of 16 residues. The germline CDR1 and CDR2 sequences are ENHRY and SYGVKD. CDR3 in DNA: TGTGCCATCAGTGAACCCCCTAGCGGGCCATACAATGAGCAGTTCTTC. It is translated as CAISEPPSGPYNEQFF.

This clone was counted only a few times. CDR3 in amino acids: CASSISAGYNYGYTF. The CDR3, as DNA: TGTGCCAGTAGTATATCCGCCGGTTATAACTATGGCTACACCTTC. J is TRBJ1-2 and V is TRBV19; D uncertain. This CDR3 has 15 amino acids. Germline CDR1 is LNHDA and CDR2 is SQIVND (reference sequence). Trimming removed 2 bases from V and 1 base from J, with 11 bases in between.

This clone was counted a single time. CDR3: CASSQDRRGYEQYF. For the CDR3, the DNA is TGTGCCAGCAGCCAAGATAGGAGGGGTTACGAGCAGTACTTC. The V call is TRBV14, the J call TRBJ2-7; possibly TRBD2 for D (6 bases). Germline loops: CDR1 SGHDN, CDR2 FVKESK. Trimming took 0 bases from V and 4 from J, leaving 10 bases between them. The CDR3 is 14 residues long.

The CDR3 DNA reads TGTGCCAGCAGCCTCGTGGGGACAGGGGGCGGGGCCGGGGAGCTGTTTTTT. Translation: CASSLVGTGGGAGELFF. The gene calls are TRBV5-5 and TRBJ2-2; TRBD1 matches at 12 bases. The CDR3 contains 17 residues. CDR1 SGHKS and CDR2 YYEKEE come from the germline V gene (reference sequence). J gave up 6 bases and V 4 bases, and 10 bases lay outside the gene matches. The full variable domain, in which reference TRBV5-5 and TRBJ2-2 provide the parts outside the CDR3, is DAGVTQSPTHLIKTRGQQVTLRCSPISGHKSVSWYQQVLGQGPQFIFQYYEKEERGRGNFPDRFSARQFPNYSSELNVNALLLGDSALYLCASSLVGTGGGAGELFFGEGSRLTVL.

The rearrangement joins TRBV18 to TRBJ2-5; 9 nucleotides align to TRBD2. The junction had 10 bases not matched to a gene; V was cut back by 0 bases and J by 5 bases. The length of the CDR3 is 17 residues. Germline loops: CDR1 KGHSH, CDR2 LQKENI. DNA of the CDR3: TGTGCCAGCTCACCACCTGCGGCTAGCGGGGAAGGTGAGACCCAGTACTTC. Protein sequence: CASSPPAASGEGETQYF.

The CDR3 protein is CASSLSSGAYSGANVLTF. In DNA, the CDR3 is TGTGCCAGCAGCTTATCGTCAGGGGCTTACTCTGGGGCCAACGTCCTGACTTTC. The chain combines TRBV7-2 with TRBJ2-6; D possibly corresponds to TRBD1 (6 bases). Trimming shortened V by 2 bases and J by 0 bases, and 14 bases separated the two germline ends. Per the germline V gene, CDR1 is SGHTA and CDR2 is FQGNSA. CDR3 size: 18 residues.

The chain recombines TRBV6-5 with TRBJ1-1; the D is unclear. CDR3 size: 13 residues. The V gene's germline CDR1 is MNHEY and CDR2 SVGAGI. Trimming left V 1 base short and J 7 bases short, with 10 bases between. CDR3 in amino acids: CASSYFERDEAFF. CDR3 in DNA: TGTGCCAGCAGTTACTTCGAGAGGGATGAAGCTTTCTTT.

This chain joins TRBV7-8 and TRBJ2-3; D may be TRBD1 (6 bases). Trimming shortened V by 3 bases and J by 0 bases, and 10 bases separated the two germline ends. The CDR3 length is 15 residues. Germline V gene lookup returns CDR1 SGHVS and CDR2 FQNEAQ. CDR3 nucleotides: TGTGCCAGCAGCTTTACAGGACAGAGCACAGATACGCAGTATTTT. This sequence encodes CASSFTGQSTDTQYF.

J is TRBJ1-5 and V is TRBV6-6; D uncertain. CDR1 and CDR2 from the germline V gene are MNHNY and SVGAGI (reference sequence). The CDR3 is made up of 16 amino acids. Trimming cost V 2 bases and J 2 bases, with 13 bases left between them. The CDR3 DNA reads TGTGCCAGCAGTTACAAGGAGGGAGTCGGCAATCAGCCCCAGCATTTT. Protein sequence: CASSYKEGVGNQPQHF.

CDR3 sequence: CASSFPGTGENNEQFF. In DNA form, the CDR3 reads TGTGCCAGCAGTTTCCCCGGGACAGGGGAAAACAATGAGCAGTTCTTC. The genes are TRBV27 and TRBJ2-1; 10 nucleotides match TRBD1. Germline V CDR1 and CDR2: MNHEY, SMNVEV (reference sequence). This CDR3 has 16 residues. V lost 3 bases, J lost 5 bases, and 7 bases stayed unmatched.

The chain uses TRBV3-1 (or the pseudogene TRBV3-2) and TRBJ1-6; D unresolved. Deletions cut 2 bases from V and 0 bases from J, with 17 bases between. This CDR3 has 19 residues. The germline gives CDR1 LGHDT, CDR2 YNNKEL (reference sequence). CDR3 DNA sequence: TGTGCCAGCAGCCAATACTTACTTACACAGAGCTCCTATAATTCACCCCTCCACTTT. This translates into CASSQYLLTQSSYNSPLHF.